This T cell receptor beta chain was identified during a study of T cells after yellow fever vaccination. Study results and caveats: From the bulk population, abundant clonotypes could contaminate and appear within FACS-sorted repertoires.

This CDR3 region has 14 residues. V trimming: 2 bases; J trimming: 6 bases; junction bases outside the gene matches: 5. Germline V gene sequence: CDR1 SGHDT, CDR2 YYEEEE. They built TCR cDNA with 5'RACE template switching, a step that put in a universal primer site and UMIs. MiXCR, run by TCRdb on the 5' RACE reads, gives a single entry per CDR3 protein. This sample has roughly 160,000 distinct CDR3 sequences; about a tenth occur once, and the top ten carry about 40%. This clonotype was detected only a few times. Its matching antigen is unknown. This chain joins TRBV5-6 and TRBJ2-5; TRBD1 matches at 9 bases. This sequence originates from a man aged 18 to 35 who received the YFV17D yellow fever vaccine. Sequenced here: CD8+ T cells sorted from PBMCs, sampled 45 days after the yellow fever booster vaccination. The CDR3 region is CASSLPGQGKTQYF. Here the CDR3 DNA reads TGTGCCAGCAGCTTACCCGGACAGGGGAAGACCCAGTACTTC.